This T cell receptor (beta chain) was profiled in a study of T cells in Graves' hyperthyroidism and ophthalmopathy (dated by TCRdb to 2018 to 2020). Notes on the research overall: Peripheral blood samples were taken at initial diagnosis, before any treatment was given. TCR V-J signatures able to tell the groups apart were searched for in a discovery cohort of more than 90 patients, of whom about 40 had Graves' ophthalmopathy and under 65 had stable Graves' hyperthyroidism. Prospective prediction of ophthalmopathy was tested in an independent validation cohort of fewer than 20 hyperthyroidism patients and around 16 patients who later progressed to ophthalmopathy. The approximately 100 discovery patients were randomly divided into training and test sets at a 7:3 ratio. In addition, the study compared T-cell repertoires in thyroid tissue and in blood from six Graves' hyperthyroidism patients. After blood sampling, hyperthyroidism patients were treated with methimazole at a starting dose of 30 mg daily, and ophthalmopathy patients were treated with high-dose intravenous methylprednisolone. TCR Vbeta CDR3 sequencing of approximately 140 peripheral blood samples (over 40 ophthalmopathy, 70 to 85 hyperthyroidism and roughly 17 progressor patients) is reported in the paper.

The table lists this clonotype with a count of one. The clone's antigen remains unknown. Base qualities are missing; no much larger clone stands one base away. A lone read is weak support. TCR beta CDR3 regions were amplified from RNA transcripts. The TCR CDR3 was subjected to a first round of RT-PCR using the HTBI primer set and the Qiagen OneStep RT-PCR kit. Libraries were constructed in a second round of multiplex PCR, after which size selection and purification were performed. Paired-end sequencing of the libraries was performed with 100 bp reads on an Illumina HiSeq2000. The paper's data handling went like this. SOAPnuke was used to process the raw data, throwing out any read that contained adapters or uncalled bases, had a mean Phred below 15, or lacked an exact constant-primer or identifier match. High-quality paired reads were merged with COPE v1.2.5, and unique nucleotide sequences were defined as clonotypes. MiTCR v1.1 was used to align the clonotypes against IMGT TRBV, TRBD and TRBJ reference segments. The analysis was restricted to V-J combinations with a frequency above 0.0001, which together covered 99.2% of the repertoires. The TCS score was defined as F50 (clonal expansion) divided by E x V (chaos), with BLOSUM62-based TCRdist calculated between CDR3 peptides within each V-J. Welch's t-statistics and random forest reduced fewer than 550 V-J features to fewer than 15, which were used in a naive Bayes classifier (R e1071). TCRdb trimmed the raw reads at Q25, called clones with MiXCR and kept productive beta chains. Entries are consolidated by CDR3 protein sequence, retaining the most common genes and DNA. TCRdb's processing, not the study's, gives the V and J calls here. The sample includes around 520,000 distinct CDR3 sequences, with 11% to 15% observed a single time. Around 13% of the sample goes to the ten largest clones.

Stable Graves' hyperthyroidism was defined as no progression to ophthalmopathy during 18 months of follow-up. Hyperthyroidism patients were newly diagnosed, had a disease duration of under 2 months, and were aged 18 to 65 years. The study excluded patients with uncontrolled infections, other autoimmune diseases, pregnancy or lactation. Diagnoses were established on the basis of clinical symptoms, serum thyroxine and TRAb, thyroid ultrasound, and orbital computed tomography. PBMCs were separated from under 11 ml of fresh peripheral blood using Ficoll-Paque density gradient centrifugation. Trizol reagent was used to extract total RNA, and RNA quality was then checked on an Agilent 2100 Bioanalyzer. Study-level results and caveats: Most expanded thyroid clonotypes (frequency above 0.001) were also detected in blood, suggesting blood repertoires may reflect thyroid immune responses. No statistical method was used to fix the sample size in advance, and group allocation was not hidden from the investigators. In cross-validation, a model built on a 13 V-J signature told ophthalmopathy apart from stable hyperthyroidism with 87.88% sensitivity and 81% to 82% specificity, and in testing the same model reached 80%/75%. In validation, the model predicted progression to ophthalmopathy a median of 6.5 months before onset, with roughly 68% sensitivity and 72.22% specificity.

At the junction V is shortened by 6 bases and J by 5 bases, with 11 bases in between. Via the germline V gene, CDR1 is SGHTA and CDR2 FQGTGA. The CDR3 goes from the cysteine to the phenylalanine over 13 residues. The only DNA kept is the CDR3, 39 bases in frame from the first base. Material for sequencing was blood. This TCR came from a woman between 40 and 50 years old with Graves' hyperthyroidism. Recombination joined TRBV7-3 with TRBJ2-1, with the D call perhaps TRBD1 or TRBD2, as 6 bases match in each case. The CDR3 region: CASRRDNNNEQFF. The nucleotide sequence is given as TGTGCCAGCAGGCGGGACAATAACAATGAGCAGTTCTTC.